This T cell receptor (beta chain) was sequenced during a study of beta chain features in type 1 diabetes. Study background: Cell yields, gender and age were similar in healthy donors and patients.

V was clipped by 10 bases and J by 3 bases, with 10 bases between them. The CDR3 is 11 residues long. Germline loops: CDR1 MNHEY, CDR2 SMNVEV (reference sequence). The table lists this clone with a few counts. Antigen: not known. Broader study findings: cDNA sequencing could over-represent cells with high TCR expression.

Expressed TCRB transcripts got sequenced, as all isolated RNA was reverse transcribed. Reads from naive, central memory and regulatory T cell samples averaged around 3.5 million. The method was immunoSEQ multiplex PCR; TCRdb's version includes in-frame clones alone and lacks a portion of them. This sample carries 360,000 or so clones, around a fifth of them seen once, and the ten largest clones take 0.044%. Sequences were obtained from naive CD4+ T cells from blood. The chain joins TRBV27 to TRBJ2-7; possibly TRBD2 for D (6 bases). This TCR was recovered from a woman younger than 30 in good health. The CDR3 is CATGTYYEQYF. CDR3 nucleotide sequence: TGTGCCACTGGGACTTACTACGAGCAGTACTTC.